This is a list of T cell receptor beta chains from one sample in a study of shared clonotypes between healthy human individuals. Assay: immunoSEQ multiplex PCR; the TCRdb copy retains only in-frame clones and omits some. The sample lists 1.6 million or so clones, around 95% occurring once. Sequencing input: naive CD4+ T cells sorted from blood. Receptors originate from a young man in good health. Both conserved end residues are part of each CDR3. D genes are given only for firm matches. Size is omitted from some rows. Given values are once, few, many or a class for expanded clones.

CDR3aa: CASSLLGQSYGYTF
CDR3nt: TGTGCCAGCAGTCTACTCGGACAGAGCTATGGCTACACCTTC
len: 14
j_gene: TRBJ1-2
v_gene: TRBV7-2
d_gene: NA
abundance: NA

CDR3aa: CASSLGSGGHYGYTF
CDR3nt: TGTGCCAGCAGCTTAGGATCAGGGGGCCACTATGGCTACACCTTC
len: 15
j_gene: TRBJ1-2
v_gene: TRBV7-9
d_gene: TRBD1
abundance: NA

CDR3aa: CASSPTGPTNQPQHF
CDR3nt: TGTGCCAGCAGCCCAACTGGCCCAACCAATCAGCCCCAGCATTTT
len: 15
j_gene: TRBJ1-5
v_gene: TRBV7-2
d_gene: NA
abundance: NA

CDR3aa: CASSLLQNTGELFF
CDR3nt: TGTGCCAGCAGCTTATTACAGAACACCGGGGAGCTGTTTTTT
len: 14
j_gene: TRBJ2-2
v_gene: TRBV11-2
d_gene: NA
abundance: NA

CDR3aa: CASRGTGRIYEQYF
CDR3nt: TGTGCCAGTAGGGGGACAGGGAGGATCTACGAGCAGTACTTC
len: 14
j_gene: TRBJ2-7
v_gene: TRBV19
d_gene: TRBD1
abundance: NA

CDR3aa: CASSLVGDGYTF
CDR3nt: TGCGCCAGCAGCTTGGTCGGGGATGGCTACACCTTC
len: 12
j_gene: TRBJ1-2
v_gene: TRBV5-1
d_gene: NA
abundance: NA

CDR3aa: CASSIKRTAYNEQFF
CDR3nt: TGCGCCAGCAGCATTAAAAGGACAGCCTACAATGAGCAGTTCTTC
len: 15
j_gene: TRBJ2-1
v_gene: TRBV10-1
d_gene: NA
abundance: once

CDR3aa: CASSYAPGTVQNIQYF
CDR3nt: TGTGCCAGCAGTTATGCCCCCGGGACAGTTCAAAACATTCAGTACTTC
len: 16
j_gene: TRBJ2-4
v_gene: TRBV6-5
d_gene: TRBD1
abundance: NA

CDR3aa: CAWSRITGSEQYF
CDR3nt: TGTGCCTGGAGTCGAATCACAGGGAGCGAGCAGTACTTC
len: 13
j_gene: TRBJ2-7
v_gene: TRBV30
d_gene: NA
abundance: NA

CDR3aa: CASSNPAGSGNTIYF
CDR3nt: TGCGCCAGCAGCAATCCCGCGGGGTCTGGAAACACCATATATTTT
len: 15
j_gene: TRBJ1-3
v_gene: TRBV5-1
d_gene: NA
abundance: NA

CDR3aa: CASSLDMGTNEKLFF
CDR3nt: TGTGCCAGCAGCTTAGATATGGGGACTAATGAAAAACTGTTTTTT
len: 15
j_gene: TRBJ1-4
v_gene: TRBV7-9
d_gene: NA
abundance: NA

CDR3aa: CASSLPLNPSTDTQYF
CDR3nt: TGTGCCAGCAGCCTCCCACTCAACCCCAGCACAGATACGCAGTATTTT
len: 16
j_gene: TRBJ2-3
v_gene: TRBV14
d_gene: NA
abundance: NA

CDR3aa: CASSLGLGGLAGRYYEQYF
CDR3nt: TGTGCCAGCAGCTTAGGGCTAGGGGGACTAGCGGGACGATACTACGAGCAGTACTTC
len: 19
j_gene: TRBJ2-7
v_gene: TRBV7-2
d_gene: TRBD2
abundance: NA

CDR3aa: CASSFFDRVSPTDTQYF
CDR3nt: TGTGCCAGCAGCTTCTTCGACAGGGTATCTCCCACAGATACGCAGTATTTT
len: 17
j_gene: TRBJ2-3
v_gene: TRBV11-2
d_gene: TRBD1
abundance: NA

CDR3aa: CASSRGDANTGELFF
CDR3nt: TGTGCCAGCAGCCGTGGGGACGCGAACACCGGGGAGCTGTTTTTT
len: 15
j_gene: TRBJ2-2
v_gene: TRBV9
d_gene: NA
abundance: NA

CDR3aa: CASSPKRLADVEETQYF
CDR3nt: TGTGCCAGCAGCCCCAAGCGACTAGCGGACGTGGAAGAGACCCAGTACTTC
len: 17
j_gene: TRBJ2-5
v_gene: TRBV7-9
d_gene: TRBD2
abundance: NA

CDR3aa: CASMIGTREKLFF
CDR3nt: TGTGCCAGCATGATCGGGACACGAGAAAAACTGTTTTTT
len: 13
j_gene: TRBJ1-4
v_gene: TRBV6-1
d_gene: NA
abundance: NA

CDR3aa: CASTSLSTDTQYF
CDR3nt: TGTGCCAGCACTTCTTTGAGCACAGATACGCAGTATTTT
len: 13
j_gene: TRBJ2-3
v_gene: TRBV5-4
d_gene: NA
abundance: NA

CDR3aa: CASSPGSSSEQYF
CDR3nt: TGCGCCAGCAGTCCCGGGAGCAGTAGCGAGCAGTACTTC
len: 13
j_gene: TRBJ2-7
v_gene: TRBV5-1
d_gene: NA
abundance: NA

CDR3aa: CASSRVSGNTIYF
CDR3nt: TGTGCCAGCAGTAGAGTATCCGGAAACACCATATATTTT
len: 13
j_gene: TRBJ1-3
v_gene: TRBV2
d_gene: NA
abundance: NA

CDR3aa: CASSPGQKTQYF
CDR3nt: TGTGCCAGCAGCCCGGGACAGAAAACGCAGTATTTT
len: 12
j_gene: TRBJ2-3
v_gene: TRBV5-4
d_gene: TRBD1
abundance: NA

CDR3aa: CASSLNVLAGATDTQYF
CDR3nt: TGTGCCAGCAGCTTAAATGTGCTAGCGGGAGCTACAGATACGCAGTATTTT
len: 17
j_gene: TRBJ2-3
v_gene: TRBV7-9
d_gene: TRBD2
abundance: NA

CDR3aa: CASSPNRVLGQFF
CDR3nt: TGTGCCAGCAGCCCGAACAGGGTACTAGGGCAGTTCTTC
len: 13
j_gene: TRBJ2-1
v_gene: TRBV9
d_gene: NA
abundance: NA

CDR3aa: CASSLGVSTGTSGSFDNEQFF
CDR3nt: TGTGCCAGCAGCTTAGGGGTTAGCACCGGGACTAGCGGGAGTTTTGACAATGAGCAGTTCTTC
len: 21
j_gene: TRBJ2-1
v_gene: TRBV7-8
d_gene: TRBD2
abundance: NA

CDR3aa: CASSVVEEWDTEAFF
CDR3nt: TGTGCCAGCAGCGTAGTTGAGGAGTGGGACACTGAAGCTTTCTTT
len: 15
j_gene: TRBJ1-1
v_gene: TRBV9
d_gene: NA
abundance: NA

CDR3aa: CASSLGPRLEQYF
CDR3nt: TGCGCCAGCAGCTTGGGCCCTAGGCTCGAGCAGTACTTC
len: 13
j_gene: TRBJ2-7
v_gene: TRBV5-1
d_gene: NA
abundance: NA

CDR3aa: CASSPRDPYTDTQYF
CDR3nt: TGTGCCAGCTCACCACGGGACCCCTACACAGATACGCAGTATTTT
len: 15
j_gene: TRBJ2-3
v_gene: TRBV18
d_gene: NA
abundance: once

CDR3aa: CASSVVTEGNEQFF
CDR3nt: TGTGCCAGCAGCGTAGTTACGGAGGGGAATGAGCAGTTCTTC
len: 14
j_gene: TRBJ2-1
v_gene: TRBV9
d_gene: NA
abundance: NA

CDR3aa: CSARASYGYTF
CDR3nt: TGCAGTGCCAGGGCGTCCTATGGCTACACCTTC
len: 11
j_gene: TRBJ1-2
v_gene: TRBV20-1
d_gene: NA
abundance: once

CDR3aa: CASSISGGRNSNQPQHF
CDR3nt: TGTGCCAGTAGTATTTCGGGTGGACGGAATAGCAATCAGCCCCAGCATTTT
len: 17
j_gene: TRBJ1-5
v_gene: TRBV19
d_gene: NA
abundance: NA

CDR3aa: CASSATSGLDNEQFF
CDR3nt: TGTGCCAGCAGCGCCACTAGCGGGCTCGACAATGAGCAGTTCTTC
len: 15
j_gene: TRBJ2-1
v_gene: TRBV2
d_gene: TRBD2
abundance: NA

CDR3aa: CASSRGGQANTGELFF
CDR3nt: TGTGCCAGCAGCAGAGGGGGACAGGCGAACACCGGGGAGCTGTTTTTT
len: 16
j_gene: TRBJ2-2
v_gene: TRBV5-6
d_gene: TRBD1
abundance: NA

CDR3aa: CASSEDRGEPQHF
CDR3nt: TGTGCCAGCAGTGAAGACAGGGGGGAGCCCCAGCATTTT
len: 13
j_gene: TRBJ1-5
v_gene: TRBV2
d_gene: TRBD1
abundance: NA

CDR3aa: CASSLEPGFAGANVLTF
CDR3nt: TGTGCCAGCAGCTTAGAACCAGGGTTTGCTGGGGCCAACGTCCTGACTTTC
len: 17
j_gene: TRBJ2-6
v_gene: TRBV7-6
d_gene: NA
abundance: NA

CDR3aa: CASSLSGARDREHYGYTF
CDR3nt: TGTGCCAGCAGTTTATCTGGGGCCCGGGACAGGGAACATTATGGCTACACCTTC
len: 18
j_gene: TRBJ1-2
v_gene: TRBV27
d_gene: TRBD1
abundance: NA

CDR3aa: CASSWTAASYEQYF
CDR3nt: TGTGCCAGCTCTTGGACAGCGGCCTCCTACGAGCAGTACTTC
len: 14
j_gene: TRBJ2-7
v_gene: TRBV18
d_gene: NA
abundance: NA

CDR3aa: CASSYGTVSGNTIYF
CDR3nt: TGTGCCAGCAGTTACGGGACAGTATCTGGAAACACCATATATTTT
len: 15
j_gene: TRBJ1-3
v_gene: TRBV6-5
d_gene: TRBD1
abundance: NA

CDR3aa: CASRRTGGYNEQFF
CDR3nt: TGTGCCAGCAGGCGGACAGGGGGCTACAATGAGCAGTTCTTC
len: 14
j_gene: TRBJ2-1
v_gene: TRBV27
d_gene: TRBD1
abundance: NA

CDR3aa: CASSGGGSGNTIYF
CDR3nt: TGTGCCAGCAGTGGGGGTGGCTCTGGAAACACCATATATTTT
len: 14
j_gene: TRBJ1-3
v_gene: TRBV28
d_gene: NA
abundance: NA

CDR3aa: CASSPSQITGELFF
CDR3nt: TGTGCCAGCAGCCCCTCCCAAATCACCGGGGAGCTGTTTTTT
len: 14
j_gene: TRBJ2-2
v_gene: TRBV6-6
d_gene: NA
abundance: NA

CDR3aa: CASRAASEAFF
CDR3nt: TGTGCTAGCAGAGCAGCAAGTGAAGCTTTCTTT
len: 11
j_gene: TRBJ1-1
v_gene: TRBV2
d_gene: NA
abundance: NA

CDR3aa: CASSTHAAGNTDTQYF
CDR3nt: TGTGCCAGCAGCACGCACGCAGCGGGGAACACAGATACGCAGTATTTT
len: 16
j_gene: TRBJ2-3
v_gene: TRBV5-5
d_gene: TRBD2
abundance: NA

CDR3aa: CASSYRTGLGEQYF
CDR3nt: TGTGCCAGCAGCTACCGGACAGGATTGGGCGAGCAGTACTTC
len: 14
j_gene: TRBJ2-7
v_gene: TRBV7-2
d_gene: TRBD1
abundance: NA

CDR3aa: CASSQEGSRVYQPQHF
CDR3nt: TGTGCCAGCAGCCAAGAAGGGTCCCGAGTTTATCAGCCCCAGCATTTT
len: 16
j_gene: TRBJ1-5
v_gene: TRBV4-2
d_gene: NA
abundance: once

CDR3aa: CASSLIPSGSTDTQYF
CDR3nt: TGTGCCAGCAGCTTAATCCCTAGCGGGAGTACAGATACGCAGTATTTT
len: 16
j_gene: TRBJ2-3
v_gene: TRBV7-3
d_gene: TRBD2
abundance: NA

CDR3aa: CASSRHSGAFF
CDR3nt: TGTGCCAGCAGCCGCCACAGTGGCGCTTTCTTT
len: 11
j_gene: TRBJ1-1
v_gene: TRBV7-2
d_gene: NA
abundance: NA

CDR3aa: CAGWDRDGNEQFF
CDR3nt: TGTGCCGGCTGGGACAGGGATGGCAATGAGCAGTTCTTC
len: 13
j_gene: TRBJ2-1
v_gene: TRBV5-5
d_gene: TRBD1
abundance: NA

CDR3aa: CASSQEGSSNNPDTQYF
CDR3nt: TGCGCCAGCAGCCAAGAAGGGTCCTCGAACAACCCGGATACGCAGTATTTT
len: 17
j_gene: TRBJ2-3
v_gene: TRBV4-1
d_gene: NA
abundance: NA

CDR3aa: CASSVERLATDTQYF
CDR3nt: TGTGCCAGCAGCGTAGAGAGGTTAGCCACAGATACGCAGTATTTT
len: 15
j_gene: TRBJ2-3
v_gene: TRBV9
d_gene: NA
abundance: NA

CDR3aa: CASSAGTATSYEQYF
CDR3nt: TGTGCCAGCAGCGCGGGGACAGCTACTTCCTACGAGCAGTACTTC
len: 15
j_gene: TRBJ2-7
v_gene: TRBV5-4
d_gene: NA
abundance: NA

CDR3aa: CAWGTSGIRYDYNEQFF
CDR3nt: TGTGCCTGGGGGACTAGCGGGATACGATACGATTACAATGAGCAGTTCTTC
len: 17
j_gene: TRBJ2-1
v_gene: TRBV30
d_gene: TRBD2
abundance: once

CDR3aa: CASSKDGGRATDTQYF
CDR3nt: TGTGCCAGCAGCAAGGACGGGGGCCGTGCCACAGATACGCAGTATTTT
len: 16
j_gene: TRBJ2-3
v_gene: TRBV5-4
d_gene: NA
abundance: NA